The present TCR beta chain was sequenced within a study of blood T cell repertoires in COVID-19 (dated by TCRdb to the early 2020s). The study in broad terms: Collaborator samples came from the United States, Italy and Spain and covered acute and convalescent phases of COVID-19. The material from the prospective study consisted of cDNA or gDNA derived from T cells, B-cell-depleted T cells, or PBMCs. Samples were obtained from the ongoing ImmuneRACE study (first 160 participants) and from over 1,000 subjects provided by 6 global collaborators. Deeply sampled blood TCRbeta repertoires from subjects exposed to, actively infected with, or recovered from COVID-19 were included in the dataset. The repertoires were made available in a free public database intended to serve as a resource for research on the immune response to SARS-CoV-2. Where available, HLA class I and class II types were taken from metadata supplied by the sample provider and were not determined by assay-based typing. Sample metadata almost always included a de-identified subject ID, COVID-19 status, age in years and sex. Study-wide conclusions, independent of this receptor: The amount of clinical and demographic metadata varied by source and participant and was provided uncurated.

This clone has a handful of counts. Its antigen is currently not known. No base qualities exist here, and no much larger clone lies one base off it. Participants in the prospective study were enrolled through a virtual design, were aged about 18 to 100 years, and lived in about two dozen United States geographic areas. To assign participants to cohorts, the prospective study relied on clinical history that participants themselves reported in a screening survey and a study questionnaire. ImmuneRACE Cohort 3 recovered participants were defined by two consecutive negative NP/OP PCR tests, healthcare professional clearance, or symptom resolution. In the prospective study, whole blood, serum and a nasopharyngeal or oropharyngeal swab were collected from each participant by mobile phlebotomists. Additional blood draws and questionnaires over an approximately two-month period could optionally be provided by prospective study participants. Before DNA extraction, prospective study blood samples were shipped either frozen or at room temperature.

The immunoSEQ Assay, a bias-controlled multiplex PCR, was used to amplify TCRbeta CDR3 regions from genomic DNA. The published analysis was carried out like this. Within the assay, amplification of reference gene primers was used to estimate how many nucleated cells each sample contained. Sequence reads were collapsed and filtered to measure the absolute abundance of every unique TCRbeta CDR3 rearrangement. For each sample, productive Simpson clonality was calculated as the square root of Simpson's diversity index across productive rearrangements. The clones in this table, taken by TCRdb from immuneACCESS, are in-frame only. Not every clone is retained; where verified, under half of the shortfall comes from an unresolved V gene, and the cause of the rest is unknown. From that table come the V and J calls and clone size; the DNA was used to work out D and trimming. This sample comprises 200,000 to 250,000 clones, approximately 80% of them detected only once. In total, the top ten clones hold approximately 1.8% of the sample.

Relative to germline, V is 3 bases shorter and J is 2 bases shorter, with 13 bases between their ends. Counted from cysteine to phenylalanine, this CDR3 has 15 amino acids. CDR3 DNA is the only sequence kept; it has 45 bases, read in frame from the first base. As encoded in the germline V gene, CDR1 is SNHLY while CDR2 is FYNNEI. The sequencing input was PBMCs or T cells enriched from blood (not recorded which). The rearranged chain carries TRBV2 and TRBJ1-2; a tentative D match to TRBD1 spans 5 bases. The clonotype originates from a man between 60 and 70 years old who had recovered from COVID-19. Here is the DNA: TGTGCCAGCAGTGACGCCGGGACTGCCAACTATGGCTACACCTTC. The resulting protein is CASSDAGTANYGYTF.